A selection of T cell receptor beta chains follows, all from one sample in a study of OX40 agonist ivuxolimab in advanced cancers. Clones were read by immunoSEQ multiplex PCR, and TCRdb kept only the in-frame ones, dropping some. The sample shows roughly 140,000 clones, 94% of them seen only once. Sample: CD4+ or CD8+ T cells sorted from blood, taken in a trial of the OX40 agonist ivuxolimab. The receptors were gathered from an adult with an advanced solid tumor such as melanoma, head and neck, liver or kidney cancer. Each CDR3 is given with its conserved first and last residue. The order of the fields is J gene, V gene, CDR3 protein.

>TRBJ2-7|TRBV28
CASPSGNGASGSHEQYF
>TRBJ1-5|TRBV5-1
CASSQTGGGNQPQHF
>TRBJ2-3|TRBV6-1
CASSEWVGLAGPGDTQYF
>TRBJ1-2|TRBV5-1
CASSLLGQSNYGYTF
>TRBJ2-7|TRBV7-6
CASSLDLSYEQYF
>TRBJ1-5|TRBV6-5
CASRGTGGQPQHF
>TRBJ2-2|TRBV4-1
CASSHGLWNTPAGELFF
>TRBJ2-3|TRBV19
CASSTTGTGLDTQYF
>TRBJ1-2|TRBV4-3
CASSQVGQGVGYGYTF
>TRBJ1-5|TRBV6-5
CASSGGGENQPQHF
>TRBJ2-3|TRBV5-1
CASSLLIAGGQGDTQYF
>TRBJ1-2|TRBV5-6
CASSRYQGTYGYTF
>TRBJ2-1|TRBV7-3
CASSLSGRGNEQFF
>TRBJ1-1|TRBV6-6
CASSYSVVMNTEAFF
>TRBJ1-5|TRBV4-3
CASSQERDQPQHF
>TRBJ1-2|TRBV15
CATSRDPRGSNYGYTF
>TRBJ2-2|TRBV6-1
CASTRGVGISGELFF
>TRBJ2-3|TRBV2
CASSTTLEASPWADTQYF
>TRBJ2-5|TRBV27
CATGVGPPRTQYF